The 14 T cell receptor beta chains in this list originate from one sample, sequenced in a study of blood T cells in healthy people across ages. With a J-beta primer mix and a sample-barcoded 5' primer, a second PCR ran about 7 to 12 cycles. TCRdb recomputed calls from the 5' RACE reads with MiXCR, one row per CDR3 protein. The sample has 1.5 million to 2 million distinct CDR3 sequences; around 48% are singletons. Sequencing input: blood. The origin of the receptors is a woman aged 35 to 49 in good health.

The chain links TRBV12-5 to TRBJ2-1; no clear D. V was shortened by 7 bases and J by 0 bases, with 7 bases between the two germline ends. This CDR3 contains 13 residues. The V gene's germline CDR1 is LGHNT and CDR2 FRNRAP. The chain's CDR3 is CASVDGSYNEQFF. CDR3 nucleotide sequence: TGTGCTAGTGTCGACGGCTCCTACAATGAGCAGTTCTTC.

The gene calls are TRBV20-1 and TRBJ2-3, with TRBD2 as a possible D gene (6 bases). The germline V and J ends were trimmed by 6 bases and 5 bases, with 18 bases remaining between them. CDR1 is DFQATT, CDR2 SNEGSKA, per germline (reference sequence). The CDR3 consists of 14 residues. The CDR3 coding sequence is TGCAGTGCAAAGGGACTCCCCGGGGGAGATACGCAGTATTTT. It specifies CSAKGLPGGDTQYF.

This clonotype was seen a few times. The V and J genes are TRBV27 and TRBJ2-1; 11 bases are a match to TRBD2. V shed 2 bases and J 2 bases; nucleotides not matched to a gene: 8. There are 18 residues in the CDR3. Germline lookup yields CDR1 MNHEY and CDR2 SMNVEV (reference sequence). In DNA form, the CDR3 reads TGTGCCAGCAGTTTACGGCTAGCGGGGGGTTCGGCCTACAATGAGCAGTTCTTC. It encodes CASSLRLAGGSAYNEQFF.

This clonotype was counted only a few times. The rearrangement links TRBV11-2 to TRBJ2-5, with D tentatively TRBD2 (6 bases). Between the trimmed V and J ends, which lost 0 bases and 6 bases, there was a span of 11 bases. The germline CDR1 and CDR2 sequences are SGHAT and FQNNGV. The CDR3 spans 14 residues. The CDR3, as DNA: TGTGCCAGCAGCTTAGATCCTGGGGGGAAGACCCAGTACTTC. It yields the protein CASSLDPGGKTQYF. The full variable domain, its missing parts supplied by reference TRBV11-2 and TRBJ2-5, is EAGVAQSPRYKIIEKRQSVAFWCNPISGHATLYWYQQILGQGPKLLIQFQNNGVVDDSQLPKDRFSAERLKGVDSTLKIQPAKLEDSAVYLCASSLDPGGKTQYFGPGTRLLVL.

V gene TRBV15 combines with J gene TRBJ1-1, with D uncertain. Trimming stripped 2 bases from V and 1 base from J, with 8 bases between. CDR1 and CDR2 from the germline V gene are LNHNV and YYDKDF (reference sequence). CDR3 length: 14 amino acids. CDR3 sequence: CATSRQTGNTEAFF. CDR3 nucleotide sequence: TGTGCCACCAGCAGACAGACGGGGAACACTGAAGCTTTCTTT.

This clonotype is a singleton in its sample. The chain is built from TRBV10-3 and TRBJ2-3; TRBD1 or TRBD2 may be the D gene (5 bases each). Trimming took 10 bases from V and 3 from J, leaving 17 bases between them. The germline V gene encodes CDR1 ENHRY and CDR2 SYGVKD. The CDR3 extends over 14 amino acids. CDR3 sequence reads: CATELGTLTDTQYF. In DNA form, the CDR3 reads TGTGCCACCGAGCTGGGGACCCTGACAGATACGCAGTATTTT.

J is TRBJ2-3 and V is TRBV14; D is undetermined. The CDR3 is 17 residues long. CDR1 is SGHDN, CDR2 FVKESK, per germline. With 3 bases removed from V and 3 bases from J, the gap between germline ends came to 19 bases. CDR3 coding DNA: TGTGCCAGCAGCCACGCGGCTACGCTCCCACTTACAGATACGCAGTATTTT. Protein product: CASSHAATLPLTDTQYF. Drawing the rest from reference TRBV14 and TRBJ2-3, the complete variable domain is EAGVTQFPSHSVIEKGQTVTLRCDPISGHDNLYWYRRVMGKEIKFLLHFVKESKQDESGMPNNRFLAERTGGTYSTLKVQPAELEDSGVYFCASSHAATLPLTDTQYFGPGTRLTVL.

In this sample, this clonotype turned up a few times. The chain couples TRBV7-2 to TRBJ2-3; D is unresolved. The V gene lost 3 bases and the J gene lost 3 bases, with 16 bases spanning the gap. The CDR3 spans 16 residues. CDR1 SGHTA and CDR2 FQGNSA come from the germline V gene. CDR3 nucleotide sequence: TGTGCCAGCAGCTTCAAGGGCCTCCCGAGGACAGATACGCAGTATTTT. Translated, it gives CASSFKGLPRTDTQYF.

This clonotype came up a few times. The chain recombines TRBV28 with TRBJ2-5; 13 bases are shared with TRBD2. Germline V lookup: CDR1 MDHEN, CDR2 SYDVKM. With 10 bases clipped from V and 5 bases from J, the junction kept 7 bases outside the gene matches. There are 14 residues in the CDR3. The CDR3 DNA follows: TGTGCCACCTTACTAGCGGGGGGGCATGAGACCCAGTACTTC. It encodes CATLLAGGHETQYF.

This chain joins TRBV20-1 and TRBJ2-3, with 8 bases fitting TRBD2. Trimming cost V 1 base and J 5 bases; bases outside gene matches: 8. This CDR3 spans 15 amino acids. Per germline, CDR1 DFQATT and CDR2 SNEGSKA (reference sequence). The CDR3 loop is CSARVLSGARDTQYF. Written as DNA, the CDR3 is TGCAGTGCTAGAGTCCTTAGCGGGGCGAGAGATACGCAGTATTTT.

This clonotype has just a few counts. Here the CDR3 reads CASSSQGQGIAYEQYF. DNA of the CDR3: TGTGCCAGCAGCTCACAAGGACAGGGCATCGCCTACGAGCAGTACTTC. This chain links TRBV7-2 with TRBJ2-7, with 8 bases aligning to TRBD1. This CDR3 has 16 residues. Germline V gives CDR1 SGHTA, CDR2 FQGNSA. The V gene end was trimmed by 4 bases and the J gene end by 2 bases; junction bases not matched to a gene: 10.

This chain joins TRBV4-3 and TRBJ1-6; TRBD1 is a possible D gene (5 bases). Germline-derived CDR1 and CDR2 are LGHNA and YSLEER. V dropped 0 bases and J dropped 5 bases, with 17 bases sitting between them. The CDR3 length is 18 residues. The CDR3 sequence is CASSQDMAGAADNSPLHF. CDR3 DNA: TGCGCCAGCAGCCAAGATATGGCTGGGGCGGCAGATAATTCACCCCTCCACTTT.

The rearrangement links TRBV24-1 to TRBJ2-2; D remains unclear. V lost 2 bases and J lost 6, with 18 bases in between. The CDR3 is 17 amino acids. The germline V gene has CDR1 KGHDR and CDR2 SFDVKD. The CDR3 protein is CATSDSPLGSLAGELFF. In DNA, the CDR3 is TGTGCCACCAGTGATTCGCCCTTGGGATCTTTGGCCGGGGAGCTGTTTTTT.

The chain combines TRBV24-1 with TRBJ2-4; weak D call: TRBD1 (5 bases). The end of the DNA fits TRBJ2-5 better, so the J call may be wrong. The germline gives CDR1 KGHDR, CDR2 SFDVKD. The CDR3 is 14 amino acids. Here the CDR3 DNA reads TGTGCCACCAGTGATTCCGGCAGGGAAGAGACCCAGTACTTC. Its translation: CATSDSGREETQYF.